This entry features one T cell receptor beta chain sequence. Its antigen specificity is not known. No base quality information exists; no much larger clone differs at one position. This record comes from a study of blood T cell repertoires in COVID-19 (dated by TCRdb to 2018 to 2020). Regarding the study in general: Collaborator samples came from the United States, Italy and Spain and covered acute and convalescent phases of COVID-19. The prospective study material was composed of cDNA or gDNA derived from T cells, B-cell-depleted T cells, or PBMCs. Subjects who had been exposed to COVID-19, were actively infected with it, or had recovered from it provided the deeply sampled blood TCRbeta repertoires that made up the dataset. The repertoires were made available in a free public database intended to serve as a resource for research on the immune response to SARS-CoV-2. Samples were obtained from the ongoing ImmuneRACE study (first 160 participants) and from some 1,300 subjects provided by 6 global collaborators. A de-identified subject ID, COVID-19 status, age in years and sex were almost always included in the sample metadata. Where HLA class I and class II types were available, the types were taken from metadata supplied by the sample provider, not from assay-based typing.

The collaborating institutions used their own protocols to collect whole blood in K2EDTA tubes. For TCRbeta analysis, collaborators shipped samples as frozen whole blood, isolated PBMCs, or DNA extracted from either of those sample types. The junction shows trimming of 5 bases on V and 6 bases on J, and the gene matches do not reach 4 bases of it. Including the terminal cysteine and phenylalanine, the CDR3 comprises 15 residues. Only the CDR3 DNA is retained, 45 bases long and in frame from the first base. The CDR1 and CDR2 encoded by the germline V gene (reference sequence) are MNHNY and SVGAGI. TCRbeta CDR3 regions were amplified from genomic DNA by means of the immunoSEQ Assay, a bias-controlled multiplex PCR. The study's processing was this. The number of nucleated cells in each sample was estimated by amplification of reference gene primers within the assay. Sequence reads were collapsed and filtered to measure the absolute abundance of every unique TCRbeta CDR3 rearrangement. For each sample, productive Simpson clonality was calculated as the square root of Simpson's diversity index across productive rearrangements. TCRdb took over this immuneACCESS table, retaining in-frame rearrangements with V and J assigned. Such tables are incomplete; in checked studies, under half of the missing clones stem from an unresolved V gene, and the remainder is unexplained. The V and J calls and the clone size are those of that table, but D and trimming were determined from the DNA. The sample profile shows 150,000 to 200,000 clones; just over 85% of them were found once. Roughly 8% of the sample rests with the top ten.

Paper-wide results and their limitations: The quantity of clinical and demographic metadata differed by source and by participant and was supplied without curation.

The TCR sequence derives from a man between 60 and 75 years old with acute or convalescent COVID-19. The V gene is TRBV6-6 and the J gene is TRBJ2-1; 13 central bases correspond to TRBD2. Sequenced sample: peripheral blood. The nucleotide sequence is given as TGTGCCAGCAGTCAACGGACTAGCGGGAGCAATGAGCAGTTCTTC. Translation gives CASSQRTSGSNEQFF.